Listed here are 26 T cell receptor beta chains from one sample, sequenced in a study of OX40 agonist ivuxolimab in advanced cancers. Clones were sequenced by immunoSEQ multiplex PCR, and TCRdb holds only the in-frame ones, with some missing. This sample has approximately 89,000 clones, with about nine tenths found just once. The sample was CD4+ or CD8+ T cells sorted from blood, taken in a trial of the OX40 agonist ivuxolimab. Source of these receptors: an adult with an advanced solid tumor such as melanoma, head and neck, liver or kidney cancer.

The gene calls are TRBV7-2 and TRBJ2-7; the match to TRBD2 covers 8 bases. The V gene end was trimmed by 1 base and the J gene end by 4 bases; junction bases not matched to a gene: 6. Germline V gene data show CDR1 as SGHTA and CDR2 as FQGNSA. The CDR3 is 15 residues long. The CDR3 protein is CASSLEYGGAYEQYF. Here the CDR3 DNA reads TGTGCCAGCAGCTTAGAATACGGGGGGGCGTACGAGCAGTACTTC.

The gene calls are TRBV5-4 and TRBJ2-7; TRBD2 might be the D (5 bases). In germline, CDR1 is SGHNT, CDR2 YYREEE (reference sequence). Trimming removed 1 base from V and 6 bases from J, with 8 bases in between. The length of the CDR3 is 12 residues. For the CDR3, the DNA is TGTGCCAGCAGCTTGAGTGGACTCGAGCAGTACTTC. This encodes CASSLSGLEQYF.

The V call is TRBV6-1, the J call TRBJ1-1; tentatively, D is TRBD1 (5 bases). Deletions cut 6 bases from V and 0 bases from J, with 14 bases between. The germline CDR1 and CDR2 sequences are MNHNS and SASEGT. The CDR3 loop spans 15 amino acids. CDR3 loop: CASSFQQEMNTEAFF. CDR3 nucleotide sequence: TGTGCCAGCAGCTTTCAACAGGAGATGAACACTGAAGCTTTCTTT.

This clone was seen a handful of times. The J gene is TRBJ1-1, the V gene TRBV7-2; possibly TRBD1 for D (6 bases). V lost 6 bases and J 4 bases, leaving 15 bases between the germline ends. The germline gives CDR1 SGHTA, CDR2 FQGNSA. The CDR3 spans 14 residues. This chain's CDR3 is CASSTRGSGTEAFF. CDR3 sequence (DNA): TGTGCCAGCAGTACCAGGGGATCCGGCACTGAAGCTTTCTTT.

CDR3 sequence (DNA): TGCGCCAGCAGCAAGGAGGGGGGTGCAGATACGCAGTATTTT. Translated: CASSKEGGADTQYF. The chain carries TRBV4-3 and TRBJ2-3; D is possibly TRBD1 or TRBD2 (6 bases each). Germline CDR1 is LGHNA and CDR2 is YSLEER. The V end was cut by 5 bases, the J end by 4 bases, with 13 bases between. The CDR3 has 14 residues.

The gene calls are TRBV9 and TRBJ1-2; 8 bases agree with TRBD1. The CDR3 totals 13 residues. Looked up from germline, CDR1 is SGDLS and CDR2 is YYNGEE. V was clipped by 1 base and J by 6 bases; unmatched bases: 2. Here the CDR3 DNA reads TGTGCCAGCAGCGTAAACAGGGGGGATGGCTACACCTTC. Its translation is CASSVNRGDGYTF.

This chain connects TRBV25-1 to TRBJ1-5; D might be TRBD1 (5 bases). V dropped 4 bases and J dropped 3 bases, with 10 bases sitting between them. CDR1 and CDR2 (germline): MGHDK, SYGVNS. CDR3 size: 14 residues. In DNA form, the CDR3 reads TGTGCCAGCAGTGGCCTGGGACCCAATCAGCCCCAGCATTTT. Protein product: CASSGLGPNQPQHF.

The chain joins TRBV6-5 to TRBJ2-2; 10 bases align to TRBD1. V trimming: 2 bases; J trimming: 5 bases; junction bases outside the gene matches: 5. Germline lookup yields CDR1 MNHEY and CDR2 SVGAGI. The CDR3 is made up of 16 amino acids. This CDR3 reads CASSYTWTGGTGELFF. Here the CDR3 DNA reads TGTGCCAGCAGTTACACATGGACAGGGGGAACCGGGGAGCTGTTTTTT.

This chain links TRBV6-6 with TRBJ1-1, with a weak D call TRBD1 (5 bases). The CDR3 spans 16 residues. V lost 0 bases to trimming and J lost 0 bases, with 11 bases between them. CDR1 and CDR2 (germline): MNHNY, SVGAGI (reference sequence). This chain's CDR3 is CASSYSGGRMNTEAFF. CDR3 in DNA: TGTGCCAGCAGTTACTCGGGGGGACGCATGAACACTGAAGCTTTCTTT.

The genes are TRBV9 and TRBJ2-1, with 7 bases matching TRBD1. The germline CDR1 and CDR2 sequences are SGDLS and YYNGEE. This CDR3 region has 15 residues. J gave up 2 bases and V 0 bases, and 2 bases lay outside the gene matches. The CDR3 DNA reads TGTGCCAGCAGCGTAGAGGGGGCTCCCTACAATGAGCAGTTCTTC. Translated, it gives CASSVEGAPYNEQFF.

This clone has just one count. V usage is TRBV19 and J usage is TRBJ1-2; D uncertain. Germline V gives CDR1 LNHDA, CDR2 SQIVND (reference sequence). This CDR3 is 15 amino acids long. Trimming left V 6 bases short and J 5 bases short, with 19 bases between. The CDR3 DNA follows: TGTGCCAGTAGATATAGGGAAGGGATGGTATATGGCTACACCTTC. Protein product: CASRYREGMVYGYTF.

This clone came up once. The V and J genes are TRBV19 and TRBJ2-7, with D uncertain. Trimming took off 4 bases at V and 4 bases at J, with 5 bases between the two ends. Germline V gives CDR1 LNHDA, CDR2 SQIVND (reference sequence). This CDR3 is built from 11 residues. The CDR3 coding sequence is TGTGCCAGTAGTAACCAGTACGAGCAGTACTTC. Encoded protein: CASSNQYEQYF.

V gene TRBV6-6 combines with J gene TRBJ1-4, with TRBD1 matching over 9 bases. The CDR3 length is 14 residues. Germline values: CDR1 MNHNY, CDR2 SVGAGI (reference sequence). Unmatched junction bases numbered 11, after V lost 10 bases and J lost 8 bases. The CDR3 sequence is CATLRGQGGEKLFF. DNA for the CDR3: TGTGCCACTCTAAGGGGACAGGGAGGGGAAAAACTGTTTTTT.

The CDR3 loop reads CASSAGQGYYGYTF. The CDR3 nucleotides read TGTGCCAGCAGCGCGGGACAGGGATACTATGGCTACACCTTC. This chain connects TRBV9 to TRBJ1-2, with 9 bases aligning to TRBD1. The V gene end was trimmed by 3 bases and the J gene end by 3 bases; junction bases not matched to a gene: 3. This CDR3 region has 14 residues. Germline V lookup: CDR1 SGDLS, CDR2 YYNGEE.

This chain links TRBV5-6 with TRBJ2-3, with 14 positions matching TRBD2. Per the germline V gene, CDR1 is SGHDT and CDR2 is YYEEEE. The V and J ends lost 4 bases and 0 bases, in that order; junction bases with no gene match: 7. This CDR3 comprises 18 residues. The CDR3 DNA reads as TGTGCCAGCAGCAGAGGACTAGCGGGGGGCCATAGCACAGATACGCAGTATTTT. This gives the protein CASSRGLAGGHSTDTQYF.

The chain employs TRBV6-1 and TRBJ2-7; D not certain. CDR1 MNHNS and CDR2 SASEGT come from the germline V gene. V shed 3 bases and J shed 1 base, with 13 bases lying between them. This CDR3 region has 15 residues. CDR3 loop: CASSDEHRVSYEQYF. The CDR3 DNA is TGTGCCAGCAGTGATGAGCATCGGGTATCCTACGAGCAGTACTTC.

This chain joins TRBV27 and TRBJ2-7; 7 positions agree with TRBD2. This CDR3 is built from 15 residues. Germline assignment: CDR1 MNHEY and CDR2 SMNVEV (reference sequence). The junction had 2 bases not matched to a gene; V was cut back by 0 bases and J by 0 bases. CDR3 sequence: CASSLSPSGSYEQYF. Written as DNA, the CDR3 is TGTGCCAGCAGTTTATCCCCTAGCGGCTCCTACGAGCAGTACTTC.

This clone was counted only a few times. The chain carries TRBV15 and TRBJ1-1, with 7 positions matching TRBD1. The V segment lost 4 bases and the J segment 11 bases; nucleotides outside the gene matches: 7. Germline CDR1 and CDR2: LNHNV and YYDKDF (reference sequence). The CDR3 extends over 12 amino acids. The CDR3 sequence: CATSTMGQMAFF. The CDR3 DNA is TGTGCCACCAGCACCATGGGACAGATGGCTTTCTTT.

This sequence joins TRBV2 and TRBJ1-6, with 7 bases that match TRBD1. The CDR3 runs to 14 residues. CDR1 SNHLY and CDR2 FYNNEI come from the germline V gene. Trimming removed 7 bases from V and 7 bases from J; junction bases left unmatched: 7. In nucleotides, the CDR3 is TGTGCCAGCATCGGGGACAGTCAAAATTCACCCCTCCACTTT. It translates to CASIGDSQNSPLHF.

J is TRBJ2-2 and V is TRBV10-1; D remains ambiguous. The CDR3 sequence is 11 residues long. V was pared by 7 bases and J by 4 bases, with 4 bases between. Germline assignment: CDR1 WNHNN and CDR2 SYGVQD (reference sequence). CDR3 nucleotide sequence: TGCGCCAGCATTGCCACCGGGGAGCTGTTTTTT. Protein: CASIATGELFF.

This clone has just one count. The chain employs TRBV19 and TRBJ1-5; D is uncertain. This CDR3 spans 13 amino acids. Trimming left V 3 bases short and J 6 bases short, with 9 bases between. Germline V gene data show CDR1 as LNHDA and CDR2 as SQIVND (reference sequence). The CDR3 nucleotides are TGTGCCAGTAGTATCTGGGGTACTCAGCCCCAGCATTTT. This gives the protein CASSIWGTQPQHF.

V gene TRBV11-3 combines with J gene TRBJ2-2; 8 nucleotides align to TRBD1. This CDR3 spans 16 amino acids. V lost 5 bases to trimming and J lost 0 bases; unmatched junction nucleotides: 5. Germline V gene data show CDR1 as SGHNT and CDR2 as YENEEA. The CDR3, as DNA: TGTGCCAGCAGCGCTACAGGGGGTTCGAACACCGGGGAGCTGTTTTTT. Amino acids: CASSATGGSNTGELFF.

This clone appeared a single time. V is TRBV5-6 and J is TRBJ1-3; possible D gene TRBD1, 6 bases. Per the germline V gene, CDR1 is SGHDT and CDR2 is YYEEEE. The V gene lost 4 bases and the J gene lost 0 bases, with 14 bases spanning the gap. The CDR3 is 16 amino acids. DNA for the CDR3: TGTGCCAGCAGCCCCCCAGACAGGAGCTCTGGAAACACCATATATTTT. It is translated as CASSPPDRSSGNTIYF.

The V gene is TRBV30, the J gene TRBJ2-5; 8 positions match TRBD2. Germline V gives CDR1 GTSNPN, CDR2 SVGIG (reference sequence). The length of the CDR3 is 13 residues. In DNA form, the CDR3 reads TGTTCATCTGGGAGCGGGGGACAAGAGACCCAGTACTTC. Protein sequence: CSSGSGGQETQYF. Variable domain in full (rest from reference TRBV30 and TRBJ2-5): SQTIHQWPATLVQPVGSPLSLECTVEGTSNPNLYWYRQAAGRGLQLLFYSVGIGQISSEVPQNLSASRPQDRQFILSSKKLLLSDSGFYLCSSGSGGQETQYFGPGTRLLVL.

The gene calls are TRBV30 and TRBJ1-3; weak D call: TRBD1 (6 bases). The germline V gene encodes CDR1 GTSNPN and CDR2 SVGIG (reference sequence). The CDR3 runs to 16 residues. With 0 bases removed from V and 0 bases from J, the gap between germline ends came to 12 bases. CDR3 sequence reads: CAWSVGGAFSGNTIYF. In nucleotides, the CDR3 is TGTGCCTGGAGTGTTGGGGGGGCCTTCTCTGGAAACACCATATATTTT.

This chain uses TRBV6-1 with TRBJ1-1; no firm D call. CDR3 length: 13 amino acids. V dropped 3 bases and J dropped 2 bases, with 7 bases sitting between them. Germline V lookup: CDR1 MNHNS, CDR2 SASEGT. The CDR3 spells CASSEKGNTEAFF. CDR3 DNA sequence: TGTGCCAGCAGTGAGAAGGGTAACACTGAAGCTTTCTTT.